One and the same sample provided the 18 T cell receptor beta chains below, sequenced in a study of T cell responses to AZD1222 COVID-19 vaccine. Assay used: immunoSEQ multiplex PCR; TCRdb lists only in-frame clones, some missing. This table holds 100,000 to 150,000 clones, over 90% found once. The sequencing here drew on peripheral blood, taken on day 0 of AZD1222 vaccination. The receptors were sampled from an adult in good health.

The rearrangement uses TRBV13 and TRBJ2-1, with unresolved D. This CDR3 comprises 16 residues. Germline V gene lookup returns CDR1 PRHDT and CDR2 FYEKMQ (reference sequence). Trimming cost V 0 bases and J 3 bases, with 12 bases left between them. CDR3 amino acids: CASSLGQLTFYNEQFF. The CDR3 region has the DNA TGTGCCAGCAGCTTAGGACAGCTCACTTTCTACAATGAGCAGTTCTTC.

The chain recombines TRBV7-8 with TRBJ1-2; unclear D gene. Germline V lookup: CDR1 SGHVS, CDR2 FQNEAQ. CDR3 length equals 12 residues. The V and J ends lost 5 bases and 6 bases respectively, with 10 bases between them. This CDR3 reads CASSQDLDGYTF. CDR3 coding DNA: TGTGCCAGCAGCCAAGACCTTGATGGCTACACCTTC.

CDR3 residues: CASSLESGGGVGGKLFF. The CDR3 region has the DNA TGTGCCAGCAGCTTAGAGTCCGGGGGAGGGGTAGGCGGAAAACTGTTTTTT. The chain is built from TRBV7-2 and TRBJ1-4; a weak D match, TRBD1 (5 bases). This CDR3 contains 17 residues. The V gene lost 1 base and the J gene lost 10 bases, with 22 bases spanning the gap. Per the germline V gene, CDR1 is SGHTA and CDR2 is FQGNSA. The full variable domain, with the rest looked up from reference TRBV7-2 and TRBJ1-4, is GAGVSQSPSNKVTEKGKDVELRCDPISGHTALYWYRQSLGQGLEFLIYFQGNSAPDKSGLPSDRFSAERTGGSVSTLTIQRTQQEDSAVYLCASSLESGGGVGGKLFFGSGTQLSVL.

The gene calls are TRBV5-8 and TRBJ2-7; 8 nucleotides agree with TRBD2. The CDR3 is 15 residues long. CDR1 is SGHTS and CDR2 is YDEGEE in the germline V gene. Trimming cost V 4 bases and J 7 bases; bases outside gene matches: 13. In DNA, the CDR3 is TGTGCCAGCAGCATCCGAAGCGGGGGCAGGGGAGAGCAGTACTTC. Translating it yields CASSIRSGGRGEQYF.

This sequence joins TRBV24-1 and TRBJ1-1; D perhaps matches TRBD1 (5 bases). Germline-derived CDR1 and CDR2 are KGHDR and SFDVKD. There are 13 residues in the CDR3. V lost 8 bases, J lost 0 bases, and 9 bases lay in between. CDR3 coding DNA: TGTGCCACCATGGACAACATGAACACTGAAGCTTTCTTT. Its translation is CATMDNMNTEAFF.

V usage is TRBV10-3 and J usage is TRBJ1-3; D is uncertain. The V gene lost 6 bases and the J gene lost 0 bases, with 12 bases spanning the gap. The CDR3 contains 15 residues. Germline CDR1 is ENHRY and CDR2 is SYGVKD. Written as DNA, the CDR3 is TGTGCCATCAGCGGGCGTAGCCCCTCTGGAAACACCATATATTTT. Residues: CAISGRSPSGNTIYF.

This clone was seen once. This chain connects TRBV28 to TRBJ2-7; no clear D gene. With 2 bases removed from V and 3 bases from J, the gap between germline ends came to 11 bases. CDR1 and CDR2 (germline): MDHEN, SYDVKM. The CDR3 runs to 14 residues. The CDR3 nucleotides read TGTGCCAGCAGTTTAAAGGCCGCTTTCTACGAGCAGTACTTC. Its protein is CASSLKAAFYEQYF.

The rearrangement joins TRBV18 to TRBJ2-7; maybe TRBD1 (6 bases). CDR1 and CDR2 from the germline V gene are KGHSH and LQKENI. The CDR3 has 12 residues. The V end was cut by 4 bases, the J end by 6 bases, with 10 bases between. CDR3 residues: CASSRDRSEQYF. The CDR3 bases are TGTGCCAGCTCACGTGACAGGTCCGAGCAGTACTTC.

The chain is built from TRBV29-1 and TRBJ2-2; D possibly corresponds to TRBD1 (5 bases). V lost 4 bases to trimming and J lost 3 bases, with 15 bases between them. This CDR3 region has 15 residues. Germline V gene lookup returns CDR1 SQVTM and CDR2 ANQGSEA. DNA for the CDR3: TGCAGCGTTGTGGCAGGGTCGATCGACACCGGGGAGCTGTTTTTT. Its translation: CSVVAGSIDTGELFF.

As concerns this clone: The sample contains more than one DNA sequence encoding this CDR3. This chain links TRBV18 with TRBJ2-3; D ambiguous. The CDR3 totals 14 residues. Germline V gene data show CDR1 as KGHSH and CDR2 as LQKENI. V was trimmed by 3 bases and J by 0 bases, leaving 7 bases between them. The CDR3 DNA reads as TGTGCCAGCTCACCGGGAACTAGCACAGATACGCAGTATTTT. Translation: CASSPGTSTDTQYF.

The chain has TRBV13 and TRBJ2-6; 8 bases map to TRBD2. J lost 4 bases, V lost 4 bases, and 15 bases had no gene match. This CDR3 is 19 amino acids long. CDR1 is PRHDT and CDR2 is FYEKMQ in the germline V gene (reference sequence). The CDR3 reads CASSSLSGSETRGANVLTF. In DNA form, the CDR3 reads TGTGCCAGCAGCTCATTGAGCGGGAGCGAGACCAGAGGGGCCAACGTCCTGACTTTC.

The V call is TRBV7-2, the J call TRBJ1-5; 9 nucleotides match TRBD1. The length of the CDR3 is 15 residues. Germline loops: CDR1 SGHTA, CDR2 FQGNSA. V lost 7 bases and J lost 5; bases outside the gene matches: 9. The CDR3 sequence: CASNLFTGGYQPQHF. Written as DNA, the CDR3 is TGTGCCAGCAACCTCTTTACAGGGGGCTATCAGCCCCAGCATTTT. Based on the CDR3 plus reference TRBV7-2 and TRBJ1-5, the full variable domain is GAGVSQSPSNKVTEKGKDVELRCDPISGHTALYWYRQSLGQGLEFLIYFQGNSAPDKSGLPSDRFSAERTGGSVSTLTIQRTQQEDSAVYLCASNLFTGGYQPQHFGDGTRLSIL.

This clone has just a few counts. J is TRBJ2-1 and V is TRBV6-4; D call uncertain. Between the trimmed V and J ends, which lost 6 bases and 2 bases, there was a span of 14 bases. The CDR3 has 15 amino acids. Germline V lookup: CDR1 MRHNA, CDR2 SNTAGT. This CDR3 is CASSDLGNPYNEQFF. In DNA, the CDR3 is TGTGCCAGCAGCGACCTTGGGAACCCCTACAATGAGCAGTTCTTC.

The chain couples TRBV30 to TRBJ1-4; TRBD1 matches 7 bases. V shed 8 bases, J shed 7 bases, and the junction held 22 bases outside the gene matches. The length of the CDR3 is 17 residues. Germline V gene lookup returns CDR1 GTSNPN and CDR2 SVGIG (reference sequence). CDR3 nucleotide sequence: TGTGCCGGAATATACCGGGACAGAACGGGAATGGGTGAAAAACTGTTTTTT. Residues: CAGIYRDRTGMGEKLFF.

The CDR3 sequence is CASSLGGSGSPLHF. The CDR3 DNA reads TGTGCCAGCAGCTTAGGAGGTAGCGGTTCACCCCTCCACTTT. The chain carries TRBV7-3 and TRBJ1-6; no definite D call. V was pared by 2 bases and J by 9 bases, with 11 bases between. The CDR3 sequence is 14 residues long. CDR1 is SGHTA and CDR2 is FQGTGA in the germline V gene.

The chain links TRBV27 to TRBJ2-7; D might be TRBD2 (5 bases). CDR1 MNHEY and CDR2 SMNVEV come from the germline V gene (reference sequence). Trimming took 2 bases from V and 5 from J, leaving 19 bases between them. The CDR3 has 16 amino acids. The CDR3 DNA reads TGTGCCAGCAGTTTAGGGAGCGGCGGAGGAAAGAACGAGCAGTACTTC. Translated, it gives CASSLGSGGGKNEQYF.

This chain connects TRBV7-8 to TRBJ1-6; 8 nucleotides line up with TRBD1. The CDR3 spans 17 residues. Germline V gene lookup returns CDR1 SGHVS and CDR2 FQNEAQ. V lost 1 base and J lost 8; bases outside the gene matches: 10. The CDR3 region has the DNA TGTGCCAGCAGCTTAGAATTGACAGGGGCGCAGGATTCACCCCTCCACTTT. Protein sequence: CASSLELTGAQDSPLHF.

The chain employs TRBV27 and TRBJ2-1, with 9 bases matching TRBD2. CDR1 and CDR2 from the germline V gene are MNHEY and SMNVEV (reference sequence). This CDR3 comprises 15 residues. V lost 5 bases and J lost 5; bases outside the gene matches: 7. CDR3 protein: CASSPKTSGNNEQFF. The CDR3 nucleotides read TGTGCCAGCAGTCCCAAGACTAGCGGAAACAATGAGCAGTTCTTC.